Sequencing of this T cell receptor beta chain was carried out in a study of blood T cell repertoires in COVID-19. About the study: Collection of acute and convalescent COVID-19 samples took place in the United States, Italy and Spain.

TCRdb keeps only in-frame clones here, not all; method: immunoSEQ multiplex PCR. The table lists hundreds of thousands of clones, around 87% of them singletons. J lost 8 bases, V lost 5 bases, and 8 bases had no gene match. Per germline, CDR1 SNHLY and CDR2 FYNNEI. The CDR3 is made up of 13 amino acids. This clone was counted a few times. J is TRBJ1-2 and V is TRBV2; 7 bases are a match to TRBD1. The material sequenced was PBMCs or T cells enriched from blood (not recorded which). The sequence was obtained from a man aged 40-55 years in a cohort exposed to, infected with or recovered from COVID-19 (not recorded which). The CDR3 loop is CASSYDREYGYTF. The CDR3, as DNA: TGTGCCAGCAGTTACGACAGGGAGTACGGCTACACCTTC.